The T cell receptor beta chain under discussion was sequenced for a study of blood T cell repertoires in COVID-19. Overall study: The United States, Italy and Spain were the sources of the acute and convalescent COVID-19 samples. T cells, B-cell-depleted T cells, or PBMCs provided the cDNA or gDNA that served as material.

The CDR3 spans 15 residues. J lost 6 bases, V lost 0 bases, and 3 bases had no gene match. Germline lookup yields CDR1 SGHRS and CDR2 YFSETQ. Assay: immunoSEQ multiplex PCR; the TCRdb copy retains only in-frame clones and omits some. The repertoire holds 95,000 to 150,000 clones, with about 85% as singletons. The TCR was taken from a man older than 75 with active or convalescent COVID-19. Sequenced material: peripheral blood. This chain connects TRBV5-1 to TRBJ1-5, with 10 bases matching TRBD1. The DNA of the CDR3 is TGCGCCAGCAGCTTGGAGGGACAGGGGAGTCAGCCCCAGCATTTT. Translating gives CASSLEGQGSQPQHF.